This T cell receptor (beta chain) was recorded in a study of blood T cell repertoires in COVID-19. Study as a whole: Samples of COVID-19 (acute and convalescent) were obtained from the United States, Italy and Spain.

Germline V gives CDR1 MNHEY, CDR2 SVGAGI. The CDR3 runs to 15 residues. V gave up 1 base and J gave up 5 bases; unmatched junction bases: 5. Enrolled through a virtual design, the participants were between roughly 18 and 90 years of age and came from 24 US areas. Assignments of participants to cohorts depended upon their own reported clinical history. Donors in Cohort 3 who had recovered were those with two negative PCRs, healthcare professional clearance, or resolution of their symptoms. Assay: immunoSEQ multiplex PCR; the TCRdb copy retains only in-frame clones and omits some. The sample has about 300,000 clones, about 93% seen once.

The sequence was collected from a young woman who had recovered from COVID-19. The chain couples TRBV6-5 to TRBJ2-1, with TRBD1 matching 7 bases. The sequencing sample was made of PBMCs or T cells enriched from blood (not recorded which). CDR3 DNA sequence: TGTGCCAGCAGTTACTATCCGACAGGGCACAATGAGCAGTTCTTC. Translating it yields CASSYYPTGHNEQFF.